Many counts were recorded for the clone carrying this T cell receptor beta chain. The data belong to a study of T cells after yellow fever vaccination. Study-wide findings and caveats: Abundant clonotypes from the bulk population could have been carried over as contaminants into FACS-sorted repertoires. Overlap between CD4 and CD8 compartments was detected for a small share of clonotypes. Memory subsets that were sorted on day 0 lacked detectable signal for almost all vaccine-responding clonotypes.

The CDR3 totals 16 residues. The germline V gene has CDR1 SGHVS and CDR2 FNYEAQ. V lost 6 bases to trimming and J lost 5 bases; unmatched junction nucleotides: 13. Researchers made TCR cDNA using 5'RACE template switching, and this step added a universal primer site and UMIs. TCRdb re-called the 5' RACE reads through MiXCR, storing one row per CDR3 protein. This table has 25,000 or so distinct CDR3 sequences, roughly 4.5% appearing once. V and J are TRBV7-6 and TRBJ2-5; 9 bases align to TRBD2. The receptor was isolated from a man between 18 and 35 years old who received the YFV17D yellow fever vaccine. The sequences come from PBMCs, either bulk or a sorted T-cell subset (CD4+, CD8+, memory, or dextramer-sorted; not recorded which), collected on the day of the yellow fever booster vaccination. The CDR3 sequence: CASRRALAGRVETQYF. CDR3 DNA: TGTGCCAGCAGACGAGCCCTAGCGGGGAGGGTGGAGACCCAGTACTTC.